This T cell receptor (beta chain) was sequenced during a study of blood T cells in healthy people across ages. The study, taken as a whole, reports: Measured against age, TCR beta diversity per million T cells decreased in a roughly linear manner.

CDR1 is DFQATT, CDR2 SNEGSKA, per germline (reference sequence). V was clipped by 6 bases and J by 9 bases; unmatched bases: 8. There are 13 residues in the CDR3. PCR was performed a second time for about 7 to 11 cycles using a sample-barcoded 5' primer and a J-beta primer mix. TCRdb reprocessed the 5' RACE reads via MiXCR and lists one record per CDR3 protein. This table has over 700,000 distinct CDR3 sequences, roughly 50% appearing once. Remarks on this clonotype: The antigen remains unidentified.

Material: blood. This sequence originates from a man aged 80 or over in good health. The chain links TRBV20-1 to TRBJ1-1; 12 nucleotides agree with TRBD1. CDR3 residues: CSAPGQGAPKAFF. The DNA for the CDR3 is TGCAGTGCCCCGGGACAGGGGGCGCCCAAAGCTTTCTTT.